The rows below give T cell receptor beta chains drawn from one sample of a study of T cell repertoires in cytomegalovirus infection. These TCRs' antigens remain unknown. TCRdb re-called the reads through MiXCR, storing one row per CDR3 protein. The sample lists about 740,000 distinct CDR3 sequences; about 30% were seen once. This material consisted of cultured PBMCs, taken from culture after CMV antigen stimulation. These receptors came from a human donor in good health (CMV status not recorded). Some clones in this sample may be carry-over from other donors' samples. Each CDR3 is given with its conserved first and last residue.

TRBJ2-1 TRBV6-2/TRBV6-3 CASSYPTQGGEQFF
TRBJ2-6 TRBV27 CASLGLSGANVLTF
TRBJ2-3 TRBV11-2 CASSLFERGAQLVTDTQYF
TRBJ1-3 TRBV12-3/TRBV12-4 CASSGGGNSGNTIYF
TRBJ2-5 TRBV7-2 CASSPRTMETQYF
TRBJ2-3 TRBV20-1 CSATGGGNTDTQYF
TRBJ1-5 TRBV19 CASGWDRTNQPQHF
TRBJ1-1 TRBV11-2 CASSLKTEEAFF
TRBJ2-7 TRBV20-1 CSGLHARGAYEQYF
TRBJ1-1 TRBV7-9 CASSSRGARARNTEAFF
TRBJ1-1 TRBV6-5 CASSFDRRADTEAFF
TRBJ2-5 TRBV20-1 CSASRGGGGQETQYF
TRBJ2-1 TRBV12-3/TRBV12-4 CASSLGAAEQFF
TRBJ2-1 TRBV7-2 CASRNSDYNEQFF
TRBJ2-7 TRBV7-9 CASSLGLVPYEQYF
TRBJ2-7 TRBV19 CASSTGDQRNYEQYF
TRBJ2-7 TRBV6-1 CASLGVDTYEQYF
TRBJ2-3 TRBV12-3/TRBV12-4 CASSLGEGFPDTQYF
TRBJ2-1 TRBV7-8 CASSVSGGTYNEQFF
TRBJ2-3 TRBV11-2 CASSLSSGGGDTQYF
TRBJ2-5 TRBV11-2 CASSLNRGGRETQYF
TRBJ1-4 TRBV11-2 CASSLQGREKLFF
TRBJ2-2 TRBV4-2 CASSQREARGSGELFF
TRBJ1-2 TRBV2 CASRLRTGSLANYGYTF
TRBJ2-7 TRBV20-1 CSARLYTGSGNEQYF
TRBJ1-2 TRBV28 CASSLERYGYTF
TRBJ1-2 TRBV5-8 CASSLPETHRGYIF
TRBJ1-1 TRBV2 CASSGTNPYEAFF
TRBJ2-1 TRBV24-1 CATSDLNSRGNEQFF
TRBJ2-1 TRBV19 CASSTTTSGRVDEQFF
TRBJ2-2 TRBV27 CASFTNTGELFF
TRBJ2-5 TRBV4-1 CASSQEWLAIQETQYF
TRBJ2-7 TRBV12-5 CASGYAVGEQYF
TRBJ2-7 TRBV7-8 CASSAHRDYEQYF
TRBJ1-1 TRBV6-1 CASSDGGRILNTEAFF